These T cell receptor beta chains were read from a single sample in a study of blood T cell repertoires in COVID-19. The method was immunoSEQ multiplex PCR; TCRdb's version includes in-frame clones alone and lacks a portion of them. Of 120,000 or so clones in the sample, 65% to 90% were seen once. The sample taken for sequencing was peripheral blood. The source of these receptors is an elderly woman with acute or convalescent COVID-19. CDR3s include the opening cysteine and the closing phenylalanine or tryptophan. Fields, in order: clone size, V gene, D gene, J gene, CDR3 protein, CDR3 DNA. D genes are given only for firm matches. Expanded clones get a size class; other rows say once, few or many, or leave the size out.

abundance: NA
v_gene: TRBV28
d_gene: NA
j_gene: TRBJ1-2
CDR3aa: CASRHYRDGGYTF
CDR3nt: TGTGCCAGCAGACACTACAGGGATGGGGGCTACACCTTC

abundance: NA
v_gene: TRBV6-1
d_gene: TRBD2
j_gene: TRBJ2-1
CDR3aa: CASSERRGVYNEQFF
CDR3nt: TGTGCCAGCAGTGAACGGCGGGGGGTCTACAATGAGCAGTTCTTC

abundance: NA
v_gene: TRBV28
d_gene: TRBD1
j_gene: TRBJ1-2
CDR3aa: CASSPVNGGTGYPRYTF
CDR3nt: TGTGCCAGCAGTCCGGTTAATGGCGGGACAGGGTACCCGCGCTACACCTTC

abundance: NA
v_gene: TRBV27
d_gene: NA
j_gene: TRBJ1-2
CDR3aa: CASSSPLRDGYTF
CDR3nt: TGTGCCAGCAGTTCCCCCCTGAGGGATGGCTACACCTTC

abundance: once
v_gene: TRBV3-1/TRBV3-2
d_gene: TRBD1
j_gene: TRBJ1-6
CDR3aa: CASTGQGNSPLHF
CDR3nt: TGTGCCAGCACGGGACAGGGGAATTCACCCCTCCACTTT

abundance: NA
v_gene: TRBV18
d_gene: TRBD1
j_gene: TRBJ2-5
CDR3aa: CASCREQGVTQYF
CDR3nt: TGTGCCAGCTGCCGGGAACAGGGGGTGACCCAGTACTTC

abundance: few
v_gene: TRBV19
d_gene: TRBD1
j_gene: TRBJ1-2
CDR3aa: CASSIASGQVIYGYTF
CDR3nt: TGTGCCAGTAGTATAGCTTCCGGACAGGTGATTTATGGCTACACCTTC

abundance: few
v_gene: TRBV5-1
d_gene: TRBD1
j_gene: TRBJ1-2
CDR3aa: CASSPRTGGNQVYGYTF
CDR3nt: TGCGCCAGCAGCCCAAGGACAGGGGGCAACCAGGTCTATGGCTACACCTTC

abundance: NA
v_gene: TRBV11-2
d_gene: NA
j_gene: TRBJ1-6
CDR3aa: CASSLAPNSPLHF
CDR3nt: TGTGCCAGCAGCTTAGCCCCGAATTCACCCCTCCACTTT

abundance: NA
v_gene: TRBV12-3/TRBV12-4
d_gene: NA
j_gene: TRBJ2-2
CDR3aa: CASSLERGGELFF
CDR3nt: TGTGCCAGCAGTTTAGAGAGAGGCGGGGAGCTGTTTTTT

abundance: NA
v_gene: TRBV7-2
d_gene: NA
j_gene: TRBJ2-4
CDR3aa: CASSLAWAGKNIQYF
CDR3nt: TGTGCCAGCAGCTTAGCCTGGGCGGGCAAAAACATTCAGTACTTC

abundance: NA
v_gene: TRBV20-1
d_gene: TRBD1
j_gene: TRBJ1-3
CDR3aa: CSASRTTGTAGNTIYF
CDR3nt: TGCAGTGCTAGTAGAACAACCGGGACAGCTGGAAACACCATATATTTT

abundance: NA
v_gene: TRBV4-2
d_gene: NA
j_gene: TRBJ1-3
CDR3aa: CASSQERRGAPGNTIYF
CDR3nt: TGTGCCAGCAGCCAAGAACGACGGGGGGCGCCTGGAAACACCATATATTTT

abundance: NA
v_gene: TRBV5-8
d_gene: NA
j_gene: TRBJ2-1
CDR3aa: CASSFGGLTPEQFF
CDR3nt: TGTGCCAGCAGCTTCGGGGGGCTTACGCCTGAGCAGTTCTTC

abundance: NA
v_gene: TRBV7-3
d_gene: TRBD2
j_gene: TRBJ2-1
CDR3aa: CASSLSSGVNEQFF
CDR3nt: TGTGCCAGCAGCTTAAGTAGCGGGGTCAATGAGCAGTTCTTC

abundance: NA
v_gene: TRBV2
d_gene: TRBD1
j_gene: TRBJ1-1
CDR3aa: CATSTGQGAPEAFF
CDR3nt: TGTGCCACGTCCACGGGACAGGGGGCCCCTGAAGCTTTCTTT

abundance: NA
v_gene: TRBV13
d_gene: TRBD2
j_gene: TRBJ2-1
CDR3aa: CASSLVAGGPYEQFF
CDR3nt: TGTGCCAGCAGCTTAGTAGCGGGGGGGCCTTATGAGCAGTTCTTC

abundance: NA
v_gene: TRBV5-1
d_gene: TRBD2
j_gene: TRBJ2-3
CDR3aa: CASSLPLAGPDTQYF
CDR3nt: TGCGCCAGCAGCTTACCCTTAGCGGGGCCAGATACGCAGTATTTT

abundance: NA
v_gene: TRBV2
d_gene: NA
j_gene: TRBJ2-3
CDR3aa: CASSSRMTDTQYF
CDR3nt: TGTGCCAGCAGTTCGCGGATGACAGATACGCAGTATTTT

abundance: NA
v_gene: TRBV7-3
d_gene: TRBD1
j_gene: TRBJ2-1
CDR3aa: CASSLKGDRGSQFF
CDR3nt: TGTGCCAGCAGCTTAAAAGGGGACAGGGGTAGCCAGTTCTTC

abundance: NA
v_gene: TRBV6-2/TRBV6-3
d_gene: TRBD1
j_gene: TRBJ2-1
CDR3aa: CASSYAGQGGLYNEQFF
CDR3nt: TGTGCCAGCAGTTACGCGGGACAGGGGGGCCTTTACAATGAGCAGTTCTTC

abundance: NA
v_gene: TRBV27
d_gene: TRBD1
j_gene: TRBJ1-1
CDR3aa: CASSLKFRDRVSEAFF
CDR3nt: TGTGCCAGCAGTTTAAAATTTAGGGACAGGGTCTCTGAAGCTTTCTTT

abundance: NA
v_gene: TRBV10-3
d_gene: NA
j_gene: TRBJ1-1
CDR3aa: CAVNGDMNTEAFF
CDR3nt: TGTGCCGTGAATGGGGACATGAACACTGAAGCTTTCTTT

abundance: NA
v_gene: TRBV3-1/TRBV3-2
d_gene: TRBD2
j_gene: TRBJ2-2
CDR3aa: CASSQGQRGGLNTGELFF
CDR3nt: TGTGCCAGCAGCCAAGGTCAGCGGGGGGGTCTGAACACCGGGGAGCTGTTTTTT

abundance: NA
v_gene: TRBV7-3
d_gene: TRBD1
j_gene: TRBJ1-3
CDR3aa: CASSLDLPLQGAGNTIYF
CDR3nt: TGTGCCAGCAGCTTAGATTTACCCCTACAGGGGGCTGGAAACACCATATATTTT

abundance: NA
v_gene: TRBV5-1
d_gene: TRBD1
j_gene: TRBJ1-1
CDR3aa: CASSRTGNTEAFF
CDR3nt: TGCGCCAGCAGCCGGACAGGTAACACTGAAGCTTTCTTT

abundance: NA
v_gene: TRBV7-2
d_gene: NA
j_gene: TRBJ2-4
CDR3aa: CASSLQFTKNIQYF
CDR3nt: TGTGCCAGCAGCTTACAATTCACCAAAAACATTCAGTACTTC

abundance: NA
v_gene: TRBV6-5
d_gene: NA
j_gene: TRBJ1-4
CDR3aa: CASSSGGAGEKLFF
CDR3nt: TGTGCCAGCAGCAGTGGAGGGGCCGGGGAAAAACTGTTTTTT

abundance: NA
v_gene: TRBV6-2/TRBV6-3
d_gene: NA
j_gene: TRBJ1-1
CDR3aa: CASSYYGGNTEAFF
CDR3nt: TGTGCCAGCAGTTACTATGGCGGAAACACTGAAGCTTTCTTT

abundance: NA
v_gene: TRBV9
d_gene: TRBD1
j_gene: TRBJ1-2
CDR3aa: CASSPTPDRAYGYTF
CDR3nt: TGTGCCAGCAGCCCAACGCCGGACAGGGCCTATGGCTACACCTTC

abundance: NA
v_gene: TRBV7-8
d_gene: TRBD2
j_gene: TRBJ2-3
CDR3aa: CASSLGLGGDTQYF
CDR3nt: TGTGCCAGCAGCTTAGGACTGGGGGGGGATACGCAGTATTTT

abundance: few
v_gene: TRBV6-5
d_gene: NA
j_gene: TRBJ1-4
CDR3aa: CASSRQATNEKLFF
CDR3nt: TGTGCCAGCAGTAGACAGGCAACTAATGAAAAACTGTTTTTT

abundance: NA
v_gene: TRBV4-2
d_gene: TRBD2
j_gene: TRBJ2-1
CDR3aa: CASSFGTSGGASNEQFF
CDR3nt: TGTGCCAGCAGCTTTGGGACTAGCGGGGGGGCCTCGAATGAGCAGTTCTTC

abundance: NA
v_gene: TRBV5-4
d_gene: TRBD1
j_gene: TRBJ2-7
CDR3aa: CASSSGQGYEQYF
CDR3nt: TGTGCCAGCAGCTCCGGACAGGGCTACGAGCAGTACTTC

abundance: NA
v_gene: TRBV28
d_gene: TRBD1
j_gene: TRBJ1-1
CDR3aa: CASSFTGGNTEAFF
CDR3nt: TGTGCCAGCAGTTTTACAGGGGGTAACACTGAAGCTTTCTTT

abundance: NA
v_gene: TRBV11-2
d_gene: TRBD1
j_gene: TRBJ2-2
CDR3aa: CASSSWDSTGELFF
CDR3nt: TGTGCCAGCAGCTCCTGGGACAGCACCGGGGAGCTGTTTTTT